This TCR beta chain was captured by sequencing in a study of T cell responses to AZD1222 COVID-19 vaccine. General observations from the study: There were vaccine-associated CD4 TCRs across spike, dominant at 160-218 and 743-854. It was only after the peak T cell response that any repertoires were sampled. The breadth and depth of Spike-specific TCRs increased once two AZD1222 doses had been given.

CDR1 LGHNA and CDR2 YSLEER come from the germline V gene. This CDR3 contains 16 residues. V lost 2 bases and J lost 5; bases outside the gene matches: 5. Profiling relied on immunoSEQ multiplex PCR, and the TCRdb table lists in-frame clones only, not all of them. The data contain 150,000 to 200,000 clones, about nine tenths of them seen just once; the ten biggest clones take up around 1.2%. Concerning this clone itself: Its antigen is as yet unknown.

The sample here was peripheral blood, taken 28 days after the second AZD1222 dose. This clonotype originated in an adult who received the AZD1222 COVID-19 vaccine. This chain joins TRBV4-3 and TRBJ2-5; 13 bases match TRBD2. Here the CDR3 reads CASSQTGTSGAETQYF. The CDR3 bases are TGCGCCAGCAGCCAAACCGGGACTAGCGGGGCGGAGACCCAGTACTTC.